This entry concerns a single T cell receptor beta chain. One end of the junction is discordant with germline, which a read error may explain. This sample's RNA came from whole unsorted tissue. The normal lung tissue was taken more than 3 cm from the tumor edge. This specimen comes from a study of tumor and adjacent non-tumor tissue in lung cancer. Study-wide context: Around 4.2 million productive TCRbeta reads were obtained per sample on average.

There are 16 residues in the CDR3. From germline, CDR1 is MNHNS and CDR2 SASEGT. The library came from three nested PCR rounds adapted from ARM-PCR protocols. MiXCR, run by TCRdb on the multiplex PCR reads, gives a single entry per CDR3 protein. This sample has about 90,000 distinct CDR3 sequences; 75% to 85% occur once, and the top ten carry around a fifth. The receptor's source is a woman between 45 and 65 years old with non-small cell lung cancer. Sequenced material: distant non-tumor lung tissue. This rearrangement joins TRBV6-1 to TRBJ2-3; a weak D match, TRBD2 (6 bases). The CDR3 is CANRIAYGTSTGTQYF. As DNA, the CDR3 is TGTGCCAACAGGATTGCTTACGGCACTAGCACAGGTACGCAGTATTTT.